These 20 T cell receptor beta chains share one sample of origin, sequenced in a study of control samples from healthy donors and cancer patients. Libraries were prepared by immunoSEQ multiplex PCR; TCRdb keeps only in-frame clonotypes and omits some of them. The data show about 220,000 clones, around 94% seen once. The specimen was blood. The receptors stem from a man in his forties or fifties in good health.

J is TRBJ2-2 and V is TRBV5-1; D may be TRBD2 (6 bases). The V gene's germline CDR1 is SGHRS and CDR2 YFSETQ. The CDR3 contains 15 residues. The V and J ends lost 3 bases and 1 base respectively, with 10 bases between them. CDR3 in amino acids: CASSSEGLNTGELFF. Written as DNA, the CDR3 is TGCGCCAGCAGCTCAGAGGGACTGAACACCGGGGAGCTGTTTTTT.

The chain combines TRBV9 with TRBJ2-2, with 7 nucleotides matching TRBD1. The CDR3 loop spans 15 amino acids. Germline-derived CDR1 and CDR2 are SGDLS and YYNGEE. Trimming took 2 bases from V and 7 from J; bases not matched to a gene: 8. CDR3 loop: CASSVGQPFDGELFF. In DNA form, the CDR3 reads TGTGCCAGCAGCGTGGGACAGCCGTTTGACGGGGAGCTGTTTTTT.

The chain employs TRBV7-9 and TRBJ1-4; D remains ambiguous. V lost 4 bases, J lost 2 bases, and 17 bases lay in between. This CDR3 spans 17 amino acids. Germline CDR1 reads SEHNR; CDR2 reads FQNEAQ (reference sequence). As DNA, the CDR3 is TGTGCCAGCAGCTCCTCGGTGCAGGTCGGCACTAATGAAAAACTGTTTTTT. Amino acid sequence: CASSSSVQVGTNEKLFF.

This clone occurred a few times. The chain joins TRBV2 to TRBJ1-1; TRBD1 might be the D (6 bases). Per the germline V gene, CDR1 is SNHLY and CDR2 is FYNNEI. The CDR3 sequence is 13 residues long. With 7 bases removed from V and 6 bases from J, the gap between germline ends came to 15 bases. In DNA form, the CDR3 reads TGTGCCAGCACGGGGGGCGCGGGGGCTGAAGCTTTCTTT. Amino acid sequence: CASTGGAGAEAFF. Variable domain in full (rest from reference TRBV2 and TRBJ1-1): EPEVTQTPSHQVTQMGQEVILRCVPISNHLYFYWYRQILGQKVEFLVSFYNNEISEKSEIFDDQFSVERPDGSNFTLKIRSTKLEDSAMYFCASTGGAGAEAFFGQGTRLTVV.

V and J are TRBV12-3 or TRBV12-4 and TRBJ1-5; D gene uncertain. CDR3 length: 12 amino acids. The V and J ends lost 8 bases and 0 bases respectively, with 5 bases between them. The CDR3 sequence: CASGNSNQPQHF. The CDR3 DNA follows: TGTGCCAGCGGAAATAGCAATCAGCCCCAGCATTTT.

To note about this clone: The same CDR3 is also encoded by other DNA sequences in this sample. The chain joins TRBV14 to TRBJ1-2, with D unclear. The CDR3 runs to 13 residues. Deletions cut 3 bases from V and 2 bases from J, with 7 bases between. Per germline, CDR1 SGHDN and CDR2 FVKESK. The CDR3 bases are TGTGCCAGCAGCCAGGGAGTCAACTATGGCTACACCTTC. This translates into CASSQGVNYGYTF.

CDR3 in amino acids: CASHREEFPETQYF. CDR3 coding DNA: TGTGCCAGCCACAGGGAAGAATTTCCAGAGACCCAGTACTTC. V is TRBV28 and J is TRBJ2-5, with D possibly being TRBD1 (6 bases). V was cut by 8 bases and J by 4 bases, with 17 bases left in between. This CDR3 has 14 amino acids. Germline values: CDR1 MDHEN, CDR2 SYDVKM. Filled out from reference TRBV28 and TRBJ2-5, the complete variable domain reads DVKVTQSSRYLVKRTGEKVFLECVQDMDHENMFWYRQDPGLGLRLIYFSYDVKMKEKGDIPEGYSVSREKKERFSLILESASTNQTSMYLCASHREEFPETQYFGPGTRLLVL.

The J gene is TRBJ1-2, the V gene TRBV24-1; TRBD1 aligns across 9 bases. V was pared by 3 bases and J by 8 bases, with 9 bases of the junction left unmatched. The CDR3 spans 15 residues. CDR1 is KGHDR, CDR2 SFDVKD, per germline. The CDR3 reads CATSDGLTGGRGYTF. DNA for the CDR3: TGTGCCACCAGTGATGGGCTAACAGGGGGCCGGGGCTACACCTTC.

The gene calls are TRBV5-1 and TRBJ1-3; tentative D call: TRBD1 (6 bases). The CDR3 is made up of 16 amino acids. Trimming removed 0 bases at V and 0 bases at J, with 10 bases between. Germline CDR1 SGHRS, CDR2 YFSETQ. The CDR3 DNA sequence: TGCGCCAGCAGCTTGGGGGACACCAGCTCTGGAAACACCATATATTTT. It translates to CASSLGDTSSGNTIYF.

This rearrangement joins TRBV14 to TRBJ2-2; D call uncertain. V was trimmed by 1 base and J by 6 bases, leaving 6 bases between them. The CDR3 spans 13 residues. Looked up from germline, CDR1 is SGHDN and CDR2 is FVKESK. DNA for the CDR3: TGTGCCAGCAGCCAAGTACACCCCGGGGAGCTGTTTTTT. Its translation is CASSQVHPGELFF.

This clone has just one count. J is TRBJ2-7 and V is TRBV5-1, with TRBD1 as a possible D gene (6 bases). The CDR3 covers 14 residues. Germline lookup yields CDR1 SGHRS and CDR2 YFSETQ. Trimming took off 5 bases at V and 5 bases at J, with 17 bases between the two ends. The CDR3 loop reads CASRSTGSRDEQYF. The CDR3 DNA reads as TGCGCCAGCAGGTCAACAGGGTCTCGGGACGAGCAGTACTTC.

The J gene is TRBJ1-4, the V gene TRBV7-3; D not resolved. Trimming stripped 3 bases from V and 8 bases from J, with 10 bases between. Germline V gene sequence: CDR1 SGHTA, CDR2 FQGTGA. The CDR3 length is 13 residues. This chain's CDR3 is CASSFRGGEKLFF. The CDR3 coding sequence is TGTGCCAGCAGCTTTCGGGGTGGAGAAAAACTGTTTTTT.

This chain joins TRBV5-1 and TRBJ1-2, with 7 positions matching TRBD1. The CDR3 consists of 16 residues. Germline CDR1 reads SGHRS; CDR2 reads YFSETQ. The V segment lost 4 bases and the J segment 6 bases; nucleotides outside the gene matches: 15. Written as DNA, the CDR3 is TGCGCCAGCAGCCTGGACACAATGGGACAGCAGAATGGCTACACCTTC. Residues: CASSLDTMGQQNGYTF.

This chain connects TRBV30 to TRBJ2-5; D is unresolved. Judging by the DNA end, TRBJ2-7 fits better; the J call may be wrong. Looked up from germline, CDR1 is GTSNPN and CDR2 is SVGIG (reference sequence). The CDR3 consists of 13 residues. The CDR3 loop reads CAWSVSAVYEQYF. As DNA, the CDR3 is TGTGCCTGGAGTGTATCAGCCGTGTACGAGCAGTACTTC.

The chain is built from TRBV27 and TRBJ1-1; D may be TRBD1 (5 bases). Trimming stripped 0 bases from V and 0 bases from J, with 14 bases between. CDR1 and CDR2 from the germline V gene are MNHEY and SMNVEV (reference sequence). This CDR3 is built from 17 residues. The DNA for the CDR3 is TGTGCCAGCAGTTTATCCACAGTCGGGGCCATGAACACTGAAGCTTTCTTT. Translated: CASSLSTVGAMNTEAFF.

This chain connects TRBV7-2 to TRBJ1-5; 7 positions agree with TRBD1. The CDR3 contains 16 residues. Germline loops: CDR1 SGHTA, CDR2 FQGNSA. V shed 1 base and J 1 base; nucleotides not matched to a gene: 4. DNA of the CDR3: TGTGCCAGCAGCTTAGTGGGGACAGTGAGCAATCAGCCCCAGCATTTT. Translation gives CASSLVGTVSNQPQHF. Full variable domain (remainder filled in from reference TRBV7-2 and TRBJ1-5): GAGVSQSPSNKVTEKGKDVELRCDPISGHTALYWYRQSLGQGLEFLIYFQGNSAPDKSGLPSDRFSAERTGGSVSTLTIQRTQQEDSAVYLCASSLVGTVSNQPQHFGDGTRLSIL.

This sequence joins TRBV6-2 or TRBV6-3 and TRBJ1-6, with a tentative D call TRBD1 (6 bases). The CDR3 totals 14 residues. CDR1 and CDR2 (germline): MNHEY, SVGEGT. The V and J ends lost 6 bases and 7 bases respectively, with 13 bases between them. The CDR3 here is CASSPPGANSPLHF. As DNA, the CDR3 is TGTGCCAGCAGCCCTCCAGGGGCCAATTCACCCCTCCACTTT.

V is TRBV9 and J is TRBJ2-7; possibly TRBD1 or TRBD2 for D (5 bases each). This CDR3 is 14 amino acids long. V was pared by 3 bases and J by 3 bases, with 13 bases between. Germline V gene lookup returns CDR1 SGDLS and CDR2 YYNGEE. The CDR3 region is CASSAPGRNYEQYF. The DNA for the CDR3 is TGTGCCAGCAGCGCCCCGGGACGTAACTACGAGCAGTACTTC.

The V gene is TRBV6-5, the J gene TRBJ1-2; the D is unclear. Trimming pared 6 bases from V and 5 bases from J, leaving 10 bases between. This CDR3 is built from 12 residues. Germline CDR1 and CDR2: MNHEY and SVGAGI. The CDR3 bases are TGTGCCAGCAGCCCCGGGGTGTATGGCTACACCTTC. It translates to CASSPGVYGYTF.

This chain joins TRBV6-5 and TRBJ1-3, with a weak D call TRBD1 (6 bases). Trimming stripped 6 bases from V and 7 bases from J, with 16 bases between. The germline V gene has CDR1 MNHEY and CDR2 SVGAGI. The CDR3 contains 14 residues. The DNA of the CDR3 is TGTGCCAGCAGGCGGTCAGAGGGGGGGAACACCATATATTTT. Translating it yields CASRRSEGGNTIYF.